The sequence of this T cell receptor (beta chain) was determined in a study of Ad26.COV2.S vaccination and SARS-CoV-2 variants. Study summary: Once, or twice with 56 days between doses, Ad26.COV2.S was given intramuscularly.

Documented treatment: roughly 20 received Ad26.COV2.S at low or high dose, single or two shots; roughly 5 received placebo; per-sample allocation not given. Sampling was performed 63 days after the first vaccine or placebo injection. The repertoire was sequenced with immunoSEQ multiplex PCR; TCRdb's copy has only in-frame clones and lacks some. The sample has 350,000 to 450,000 clones, about 85% seen once. This CDR3 has 13 residues. V lost 0 bases and J 9 bases, leaving 6 bases between the germline ends. Germline-derived CDR1 and CDR2 are LGHNA and YSLEER. The chain carries TRBV4-3 and TRBJ1-6; TRBD1 might be the D (5 bases). This clonotype originated in a person aged 18-65 years who received the Ad26.COV2.S COVID-19 vaccine or a placebo. The source was peripheral blood, collected in a trial of Ad26.COV2.S vaccine versus placebo. The CDR3 region has the DNA TGCGCCAGCAGCCAAGATGGGGGTTCACCCCTCCACTTT. It encodes CASSQDGGSPLHF.